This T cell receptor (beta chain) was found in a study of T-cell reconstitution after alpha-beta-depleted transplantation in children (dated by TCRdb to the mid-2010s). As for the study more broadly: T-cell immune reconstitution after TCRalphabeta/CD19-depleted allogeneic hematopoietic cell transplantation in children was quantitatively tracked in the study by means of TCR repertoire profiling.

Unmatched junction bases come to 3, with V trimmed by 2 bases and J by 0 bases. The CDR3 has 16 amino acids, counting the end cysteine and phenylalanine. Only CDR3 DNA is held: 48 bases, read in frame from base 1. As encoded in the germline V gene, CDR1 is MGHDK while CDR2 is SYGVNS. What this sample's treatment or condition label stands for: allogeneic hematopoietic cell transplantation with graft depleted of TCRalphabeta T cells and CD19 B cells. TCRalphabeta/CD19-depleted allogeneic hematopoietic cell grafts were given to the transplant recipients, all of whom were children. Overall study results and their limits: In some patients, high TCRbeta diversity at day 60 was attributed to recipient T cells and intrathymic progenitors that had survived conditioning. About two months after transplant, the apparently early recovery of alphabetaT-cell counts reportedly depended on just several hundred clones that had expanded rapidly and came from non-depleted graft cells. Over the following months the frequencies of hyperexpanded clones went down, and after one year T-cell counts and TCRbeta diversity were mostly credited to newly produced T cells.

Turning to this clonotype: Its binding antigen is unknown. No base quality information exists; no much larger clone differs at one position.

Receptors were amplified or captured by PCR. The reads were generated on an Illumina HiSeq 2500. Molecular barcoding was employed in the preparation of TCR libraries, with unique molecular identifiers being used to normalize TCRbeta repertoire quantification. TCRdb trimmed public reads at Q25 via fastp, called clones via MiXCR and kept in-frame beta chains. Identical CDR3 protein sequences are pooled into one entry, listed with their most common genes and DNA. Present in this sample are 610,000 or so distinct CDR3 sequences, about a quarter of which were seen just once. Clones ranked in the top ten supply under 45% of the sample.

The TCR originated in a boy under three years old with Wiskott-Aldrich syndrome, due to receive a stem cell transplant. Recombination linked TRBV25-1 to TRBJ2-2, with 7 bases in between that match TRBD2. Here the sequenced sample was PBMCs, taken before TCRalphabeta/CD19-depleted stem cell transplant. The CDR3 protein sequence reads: CASSEGRGPNTGELFF. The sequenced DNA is TGTGCCAGCAGTGAAGGGAGGGGTCCGAACACCGGGGAGCTGTTTTTT.